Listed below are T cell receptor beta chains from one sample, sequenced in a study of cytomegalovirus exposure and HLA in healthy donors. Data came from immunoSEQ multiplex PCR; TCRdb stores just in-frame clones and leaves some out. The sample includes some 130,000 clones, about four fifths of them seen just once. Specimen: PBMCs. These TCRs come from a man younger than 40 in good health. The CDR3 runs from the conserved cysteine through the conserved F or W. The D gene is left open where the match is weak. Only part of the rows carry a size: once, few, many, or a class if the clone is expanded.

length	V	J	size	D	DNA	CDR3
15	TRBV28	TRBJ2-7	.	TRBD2	TGTGCCAGCAGTCCCGGCGGGAGGTGGTCTTCGTTCCAGTACTTC	CASSPGGRWSSFQYF
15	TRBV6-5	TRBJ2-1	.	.	TGTGCCAGCAGTTACGTGCGAGCCTCCTACAATGAGCAGTTCTTC	CASSYVRASYNEQFF
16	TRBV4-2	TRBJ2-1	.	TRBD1	TGTGCCAGCAGCCAAGATGGGACAGGGGGCTACAATGAGCAGTTCTTC	CASSQDGTGGYNEQFF
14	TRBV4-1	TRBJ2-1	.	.	TGCGCCAGCAGCTCTCCCGGGATCCACAATGAGCAGTTCTTC	CASSSPGIHNEQFF
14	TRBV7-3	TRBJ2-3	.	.	TGTGCCAGCAGCCCCTTCAGGGGAGGGGATACGCAGTATTTT	CASSPFRGGDTQYF
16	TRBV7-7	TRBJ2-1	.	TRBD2	TGTGCCAGCAGCTTGTCTAGCGGGTCGGGTCGCAATGAGCAGTTCTTC	CASSLSSGSGRNEQFF
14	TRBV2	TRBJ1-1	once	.	TGTGCCAGCAGTGCCGACAGGTTGAGCGCTGAAGCTTTCTTT	CASSADRLSAEAFF
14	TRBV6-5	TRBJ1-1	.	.	TGTGCCAGCAGACCCATGGGCATGAACACTGAAGCTTTCTTT	CASRPMGMNTEAFF
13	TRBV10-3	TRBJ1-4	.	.	TGTGCCATCAGTGACTCCCCCGGCGGGGGGATTTTTTTT	CAISDSPGGGIFF
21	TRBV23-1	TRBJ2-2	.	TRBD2	TGCGCCAGCAGTCAATCGCGGGGGAACGGGACTAGCGGGACAGTAGCCGGGGAGCTGTTTTTT	CASSQSRGNGTSGTVAGELFF
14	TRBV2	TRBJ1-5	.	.	TGTGCCAGCAGGACAGGTGACGGCAATCAGCCCCAGCATTTT	CASRTGDGNQPQHF
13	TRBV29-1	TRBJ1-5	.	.	TGCAGCGTGCTACAGGCCCCCAATCAGCCCCAGCATTTT	CSVLQAPNQPQHF
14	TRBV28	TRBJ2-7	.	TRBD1	TGTGCCAGCAGGGACGGGACAGCGACCTACGAGCAGTACTTC	CASRDGTATYEQYF
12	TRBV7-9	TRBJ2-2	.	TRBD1	TGTGCCAGCAGCATACAGGGGAAGGAGCTGTTTTTT	CASSIQGKELFF
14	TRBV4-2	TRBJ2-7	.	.	TGTGCCAGCAGCCGGGCCGGGGGAATCCACGAGCAGTACTTC	CASSRAGGIHEQYF
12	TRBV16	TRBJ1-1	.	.	TGTGCCAGCAGCCAATCGTCCCCCGGAGCTTTCTTT	CASSQSSPGAFF
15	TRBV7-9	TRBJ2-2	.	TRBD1	TGTGCCAGCAGCTTAGAGGGGGCGCAGGCCGGGGAGCTGTTTTTT	CASSLEGAQAGELFF
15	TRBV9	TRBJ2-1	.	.	TGTGCCAGCAGCGTAGTCGGGAGCTCCCACAATGAGCAGTTCTTC	CASSVVGSSHNEQFF
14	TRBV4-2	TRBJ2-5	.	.	TGTGCCAGCAGCCAAGGACATAGCCAAGAGACCCAGTACTTC	CASSQGHSQETQYF
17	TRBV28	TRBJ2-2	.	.	TGTGCCAGCAGTTTTCATTGGACTCGACGTGGCACCGGGGAGCTGTTTTTT	CASSFHWTRRGTGELFF
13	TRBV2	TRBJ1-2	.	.	TGTGCCAGCAGCGCCACAGGGAACTATGGCTACACCTTC	CASSATGNYGYTF
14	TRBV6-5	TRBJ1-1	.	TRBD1	TGTGCCAGCAGCCAGGGACAGATGAACACTGAAGCTTTCTTT	CASSQGQMNTEAFF
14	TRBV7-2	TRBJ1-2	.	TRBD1	TGTGCCAGCAGCTACGACAGGGGACTCTATGGCTACACCTTC	CASSYDRGLYGYTF
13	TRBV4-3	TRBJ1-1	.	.	TGCGCCAGCAGCCCGGACAGTAACACTGAAGCTTTCTTT	CASSPDSNTEAFF
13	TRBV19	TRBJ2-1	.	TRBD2	TGTGCCTGCGGAATAGCGGGAGGCAATGAGCAGTTCTTC	CACGIAGGNEQFF
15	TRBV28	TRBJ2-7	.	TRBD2	TGTGCCAGCAGTTTCCCGACTAGCGGATTCTACGAGCAGTACTTC	CASSFPTSGFYEQYF
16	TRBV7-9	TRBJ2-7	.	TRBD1	TGTGCCAGCAGCTTAGTAAGCAGGACAGGGGCCTACGAGCAGTACTTC	CASSLVSRTGAYEQYF
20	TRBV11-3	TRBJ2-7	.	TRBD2	TGTGCCAGCAGCGGAAGTCGGTCAGTAACCGGGACTAGCGGGATGAGGGAGCAGTACTTC	CASSGSRSVTGTSGMREQYF
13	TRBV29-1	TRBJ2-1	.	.	TGCAGCGTTGCACGAACTAGCTCGGGTGAGCAGTTCTTC	CSVARTSSGEQFF
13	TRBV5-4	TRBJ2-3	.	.	TGTGCCAGCAGCTCGAGGGGCACAGATACGCAGTATTTT	CASSSRGTDTQYF
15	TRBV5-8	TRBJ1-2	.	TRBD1	TGTGCCAGCAGCACAAACACAGGGGGTAAAGGTGGCTACACCTTC	CASSTNTGGKGGYTF
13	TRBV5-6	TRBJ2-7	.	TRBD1	TGTGCCAGCAGCGGGGGACAGGCCAGGGAGCAGTACTTC	CASSGGQAREQYF
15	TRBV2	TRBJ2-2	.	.	TGTGCCAGCAGTAGACAGCCGACGAACACCGGGGAGCTGTTTTTT	CASSRQPTNTGELFF
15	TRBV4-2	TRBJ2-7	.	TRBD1	TGTGCCAGCAGCCAAGCAGGGGACAGGGGGTACGAGCAGTACTTC	CASSQAGDRGYEQYF
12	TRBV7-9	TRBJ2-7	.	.	TGTTCCAGCAGACTCCGGGACAACGAGCAGTACTTC	CSSRLRDNEQYF
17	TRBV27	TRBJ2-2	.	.	TGTGCCAGCAGTTCCGTGAGCACTAGAAGGGACACCGGGGAGCTGTTTTTT	CASSSVSTRRDTGELFF
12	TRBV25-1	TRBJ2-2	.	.	TGTGCCAGCCTCAGGGTAACCGGGGAGCTGTTTTTT	CASLRVTGELFF
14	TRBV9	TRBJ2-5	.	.	TGTGCCAGCAGCGATAGACTTCATCAGGAGACCCAGTACTTC	CASSDRLHQETQYF
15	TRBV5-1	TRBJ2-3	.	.	TGCGCCAGCAGCTTGTTTGGACTCCACACAGATACGCAGTATTTT	CASSLFGLHTDTQYF
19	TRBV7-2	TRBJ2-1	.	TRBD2	TGTGCCAGCACGAACCCGGGACTAGCGGGAGCCCACTCCTACAATGAGCAGTTCTTC	CASTNPGLAGAHSYNEQFF
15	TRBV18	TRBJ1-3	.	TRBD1	TGTGCCAGCTCACCGCCGGGACAGGGGGCCTACACCATATATTTT	CASSPPGQGAYTIYF
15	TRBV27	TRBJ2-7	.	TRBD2	TGTGCCAGCAGTTCCACCCCCGGGACTAGGGGCGAGCAGTACTTC	CASSSTPGTRGEQYF
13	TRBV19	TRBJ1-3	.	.	TGTGGGGCTCGGAGGAACTCTGGAAACACCATATATTTT	CGARRNSGNTIYF
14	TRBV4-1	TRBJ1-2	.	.	TGCGCCAGCAGCCAAGCACACAGCTCCTATGGCTACACCTTC	CASSQAHSSYGYTF
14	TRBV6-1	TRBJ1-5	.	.	TGTGCCAGCAGTGACGCAGGGCTAAATCAGCCCCAGCATTTT	CASSDAGLNQPQHF
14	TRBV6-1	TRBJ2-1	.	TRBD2	TGTGCCACCCCGGCAGCGGGAGGCAGCAATGAGCAGTTCTTC	CATPAAGGSNEQFF
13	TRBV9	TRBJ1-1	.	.	TGTGCCAGCAGCGCCCACGGACAGACTGAAGCTTTCTTT	CASSAHGQTEAFF
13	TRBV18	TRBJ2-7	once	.	TGTGCCAGCTCACCACCGGAGGGTTACGAGCAGTACTTC	CASSPPEGYEQYF
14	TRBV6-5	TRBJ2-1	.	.	TGTGCCAGCAGTTACCAGGGTGACGGAACAAAGCAGTTCTTC	CASSYQGDGTKQFF
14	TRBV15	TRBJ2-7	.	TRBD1	TGTGCCACCAGCATAGACAGGGGATCCTACGAGCAGTACTTC	CATSIDRGSYEQYF
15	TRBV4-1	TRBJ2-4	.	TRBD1	TGCGCCAGCAGCCAAGCCCCTGGACAGGGATACATTCAGTACTTC	CASSQAPGQGYIQYF
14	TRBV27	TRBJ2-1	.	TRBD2	TGTGCCAGCGCGGGGGACGGGACCTACAATGAGCAGTTCTTC	CASAGDGTYNEQFF
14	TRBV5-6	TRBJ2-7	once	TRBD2	TGTGCCAGCAGCTTTGGGACTAGCGGAACCGAGCAGTACTTC	CASSFGTSGTEQYF
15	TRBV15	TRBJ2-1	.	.	TGTGCCACCAGCAGAGCGGAGAGTCCCCAGGGTTGGCAGTTCTTC	CATSRAESPQGWQFF